These 10 T cell receptor beta chains came from one sample sequenced in a study of T cells expressing NK-cell markers. Using the 5' RACE reads, TCRdb records one entry per CDR3 protein without DNA. The repertoire table contains about 410,000 distinct CDR3 sequences. The sequencing input was blood T cells: a sorted CD56 or NKG2C T cell subset, CD4+ or CD8+ T cells, or bulk PBMC T cells (not recorded which). The receptors were gathered from a woman in her forties or fifties in good health.

The gene calls are TRBV7-9 and TRBJ2-5; TCRdb picks TRBD1, but there is no DNA to check that call. The CDR3 is 13 residues long. Per the germline V gene, CDR1 is SEHNR and CDR2 is FQNEAQ (reference sequence). This CDR3 reads CASSYDRVETQYF.

The rearrangement links TRBV5-1 to TRBJ1-4. Looked up from germline, CDR1 is SGHRS and CDR2 is YFSETQ. This CDR3 comprises 14 residues. Here the CDR3 reads CASSLQANNEKLFF.

The chain is built from TRBV3-1 and TRBJ2-3; TCRdb lists TRBD2, though no DNA is available to test this call. This CDR3 region has 18 residues. CDR1 is LGHDT and CDR2 is YNNKEL in the germline V gene (reference sequence). CDR3 region: CASSLATSGRTIEDTQYF.

The J gene is TRBJ1-1, the V gene TRBV5-1. In germline, CDR1 is SGHRS, CDR2 YFSETQ. The CDR3 is 11 amino acids. The CDR3 loop reads CASSLRDEAFF.

The chain is built from TRBV21-1 and TRBJ2-5; TCRdb picks TRBD2, but there is no DNA to check that call. TRBV21-1 is labeled a pseudogene. The CDR3 is 16 residues long. Here the CDR3 reads CASSRKREGGEETQYF.

The rearrangement links TRBV7-2 to TRBJ2-1; TCRdb designates TRBD2, a call that cannot be tested without DNA. This CDR3 spans 15 amino acids. Germline V gives CDR1 SGHTA, CDR2 FQGNSA. The CDR3 is CASSSPERAYNEQFF.

This chain uses TRBV28 with TRBJ1-6; the D gene TCRdb calls, TRBD1, cannot be checked with no DNA. Germline loops: CDR1 MDHEN, CDR2 SYDVKM. The length of the CDR3 is 13 residues. Here the CDR3 reads CASSTRVESPLHF.

This rearrangement joins TRBV18 to TRBJ2-3. Germline V CDR1 and CDR2: KGHSH, LQKENI. This CDR3 region has 17 residues. The CDR3 loop is CASSPTSSGSGTDTQYF.

The genes are TRBV7-8 and TRBJ2-3. Germline CDR1 is SGHVS and CDR2 is FQNEAQ. CDR3 size: 15 residues. The chain's CDR3 is CASRETSLSTDTQYF.

CDR3 residues: CASSLRTSGNRVLRAGELFF. V gene TRBV5-1 combines with J gene TRBJ2-2; TCRdb outputs TRBD2, but without DNA this stays unchecked. The germline CDR1 and CDR2 sequences are SGHRS and YFSETQ. The CDR3 spans 20 residues.